This passage covers 27 T cell receptor beta chains from one sample sequenced in a study of T cell responses to AZD1222 COVID-19 vaccine. Only in-frame clones appear in the TCRdb table, and some are missing; sequencing was by immunoSEQ multiplex PCR. The sample lists 40,000 to 55,000 clones, approximately 90% seen once, with 1.1% in the top ten. Sample: peripheral blood, taken 28 days after the second AZD1222 dose. The receptors shown here come from an adult who received the AZD1222 COVID-19 vaccine.

V usage is TRBV7-2 and J usage is TRBJ2-7, with TRBD2 identical over 12 bases. J gave up 6 bases and V 4 bases, and 13 bases lay outside the gene matches. The CDR3 covers 17 residues. Germline CDR1 SGHTA, CDR2 FQGNSA. CDR3 sequence: CASSWAGPGLAGFEQYF. The CDR3 DNA reads as TGTGCCAGCAGCTGGGCCGGACCGGGACTAGCGGGCTTCGAGCAGTACTTC.

The chain combines TRBV3-1 (or the pseudogene TRBV3-2) with TRBJ2-3; D is undetermined. Germline CDR1 LGHDT, CDR2 YNNKEL (reference sequence). Trimming removed 0 bases at V and 7 bases at J, with 11 bases between. The CDR3 runs to 14 residues. The DNA for the CDR3 is TGTGCCAGCAGCCAAGAGATCCGGATTTATACGCAGTATTTT. Translating it yields CASSQEIRIYTQYF.

The genes are TRBV10-3 and TRBJ2-7; 8 bases agree with TRBD2. V lost 4 bases, J lost 9 bases, and 14 bases stayed unmatched. CDR1 is ENHRY and CDR2 is SYGVKD in the germline V gene. This CDR3 contains 15 residues. The CDR3 DNA sequence: TGTGCCATCAGTGGGGGACTAGAGAGTCTTAAGTGGCAGTACTTC. Amino acids: CAISGGLESLKWQYF.

For this clone: At one of its ends the junction is not consistent with the germline gene, which may arise from a read error. The chain carries TRBV7-9 and TRBJ2-7; D gene unclear. The CDR3 spans 14 residues. Germline CDR1 and CDR2: SEHNR and FQNEAQ (reference sequence). As DNA, the CDR3 is TGTGCCAGCAGGTTAGGGCCAAACTCCTACGAGCAGTACTTC. It encodes CASRLGPNSYEQYF.

This chain links TRBV28 with TRBJ2-3; TRBD1 aligns across 7 bases. The CDR3 is 16 residues long. Germline trimming cut 4 bases from V and 2 bases from J; bases unmatched to any gene: 9. Germline V lookup: CDR1 MDHEN, CDR2 SYDVKM. As DNA, the CDR3 is TGTGCCAGCAGTTCCCGGGACAGAAGAGTCACAGATACGCAGTATTTT. Protein sequence: CASSSRDRRVTDTQYF.

The chain uses TRBV19 and TRBJ2-1; TRBD1 agrees at 7 bases. This CDR3 spans 16 amino acids. V dropped 3 bases and J dropped 3; count of bases not matched to a gene: 8. Germline V gene sequence: CDR1 LNHDA, CDR2 SQIVND (reference sequence). The CDR3 bases are TGTGCCAGTAGTATTCCACAGACAGGGATCTACAATGAGCAGTTCTTC. It translates to CASSIPQTGIYNEQFF.

The gene calls are TRBV28 and TRBJ2-2, with TRBD1 matching over 7 bases. The ends lost 7 bases at V and 0 bases at J; junction bases unmatched: 5. Germline lookup yields CDR1 MDHEN and CDR2 SYDVKM. CDR3 length: 15 amino acids. CDR3 sequence (DNA): TGTGCCAGCACACGAAGGGGGCCGAACACCGGGGAGCTGTTTTTT. Amino acid sequence: CASTRRGPNTGELFF.

V is TRBV5-1 and J is TRBJ2-1; 8 nucleotides line up with TRBD2. Trimming at V came to 0 bases and at J to 4 bases, leaving 3 bases not matched to a gene. Germline V CDR1 and CDR2: SGHRS, YFSETQ. There are 15 residues in the CDR3. The CDR3 loop reads CASSLVREAYNEQFF. CDR3 sequence (DNA): TGCGCCAGCAGCTTGGTGCGGGAGGCTTACAATGAGCAGTTCTTC.

This rearrangement joins TRBV19 to TRBJ2-3; 7 bases are shared with TRBD2. Trimming took 10 bases from V and 0 from J; bases not matched to a gene: 7. This CDR3 contains 14 residues. The germline gives CDR1 LNHDA, CDR2 SQIVND (reference sequence). CDR3 sequence: CATRDYSSTDTQYF. In DNA, the CDR3 is TGTGCCACCAGGGACTACTCTAGCACAGATACGCAGTATTTT.

The V and J genes are TRBV10-3 and TRBJ1-3; D uncertain. Germline CDR1 reads ENHRY; CDR2 reads SYGVKD. Trimming pared 4 bases from V and 4 bases from J, leaving 11 bases between. This CDR3 has 14 residues. The CDR3 DNA is TGTGCCATCAGTGGACGGGTTCCGGGAAACACCATATATTTT. It yields the protein CAISGRVPGNTIYF.

The genes are TRBV24-1 and TRBJ2-5; D is tentatively TRBD1 or TRBD2 (5 bases each). The ends were cut back, 5 bases at V and 10 bases at J, with 16 bases in the middle. Germline V CDR1 and CDR2: KGHDR, SFDVKD. This CDR3 is built from 13 residues. DNA for the CDR3: TGTGCCACCAGTGGATCTCAACAGGAGGACCAGTACTTC. This translates into CATSGSQQEDQYF.

CDR3 loop: CASSPGQGTETQYF. The CDR3 DNA reads TGTGCCAGCAGCCCGGGACAGGGTACAGAGACCCAGTACTTC. The chain links TRBV2 to TRBJ2-5; 9 nucleotides line up with TRBD1. The junction had 6 bases not matched to a gene; V was cut back by 6 bases and J by 4 bases. There are 14 residues in the CDR3. The germline CDR1 and CDR2 sequences are SNHLY and FYNNEI.

The chain uses TRBV7-3 and TRBJ2-1; 8 bases line up with TRBD2. V gave up 4 bases and J gave up 5 bases; unmatched junction bases: 10. Germline V lookup: CDR1 SGHTA, CDR2 FQGTGA. This CDR3 has 16 amino acids. CDR3 region: CASSSREGQIHNEQFF. DNA of the CDR3: TGTGCCAGCAGCTCTCGGGAGGGCCAGATCCACAATGAGCAGTTCTTC.

This clone was seen a handful of times. The chain combines TRBV4-1 with TRBJ1-2, with unresolved D. V was cut by 1 base and J by 5 bases, with 8 bases left in between. The germline V gene encodes CDR1 MGHRA and CDR2 YSYEKL. CDR3 length: 13 amino acids. CDR3 sequence: CASSQVKYYGYTF. The CDR3 DNA follows: TGCGCCAGCAGCCAAGTCAAATATTATGGCTACACCTTC.

The chain links TRBV6-5 to TRBJ2-2, with D maybe TRBD2 (6 bases). The CDR3 contains 14 residues. Germline V gene lookup returns CDR1 MNHEY and CDR2 SVGAGI. V shed 6 bases and J shed 5 bases, with 13 bases lying between them. The CDR3 spells CASSRLGLTGELFF. In DNA, the CDR3 is TGTGCCAGCAGCAGACTAGGGTTGACCGGGGAGCTGTTTTTT.

The chain couples TRBV12-5 to TRBJ1-1; D is perhaps TRBD1 (5 bases). The V gene's germline CDR1 is LGHNT and CDR2 FRNRAP. The CDR3 consists of 16 residues. V lost 3 bases to trimming and J lost 0 bases, with 14 bases between them. CDR3 coding DNA: TGTGCTAGTGGTTTAACCCGGGGCCTCATGAACACTGAAGCTTTCTTT. It yields the protein CASGLTRGLMNTEAFF.

The count of this clone is one. This chain joins TRBV27 and TRBJ2-7; 8 bases map to TRBD2. V shed 3 bases, J shed 4 bases, and the junction held 2 bases outside the gene matches. Germline loops: CDR1 MNHEY, CDR2 SMNVEV (reference sequence). CDR3 size: 13 residues. Here the CDR3 reads CASSFREGYEQYF. The CDR3 bases are TGTGCCAGCAGTTTTCGGGAGGGATACGAGCAGTACTTC.

The chain has TRBV30 and TRBJ1-1; 7 bases line up with TRBD1. Trimming took 3 bases from V and 5 from J; bases not matched to a gene: 6. Looked up from germline, CDR1 is GTSNPN and CDR2 is SVGIG (reference sequence). This CDR3 contains 13 residues. The CDR3 reads CAWSQDRVTEAFF. CDR3 bases: TGTGCCTGGAGCCAAGACAGGGTAACTGAAGCTTTCTTT.

This clone is a singleton in its sample. V is TRBV2 and J is TRBJ1-1, with D possibly matching TRBD1 (5 bases). The CDR3 consists of 14 residues. Trimming removed 9 bases from V and 0 bases from J, with 14 bases in between. Germline lookup yields CDR1 SNHLY and CDR2 FYNNEI. The chain's CDR3 is CASRRSRVNTEAFF. CDR3 DNA: TGTGCCAGTCGTCGAAGCAGGGTGAACACTGAAGCTTTCTTT.

This sequence joins TRBV19 and TRBJ1-5, with no clear D. Germline CDR1 and CDR2: LNHDA and SQIVND (reference sequence). The CDR3 spans 19 residues. V lost 3 bases, J lost 0 bases, and 21 bases lay in between. The CDR3 reads CASSIQTRTDLYSNQPQHF. DNA of the CDR3: TGTGCCAGTAGTATTCAAACGAGGACGGACCTATATAGCAATCAGCCCCAGCATTTT.

This chain connects TRBV4-1 to TRBJ2-4; TRBD1 matches at 7 bases. CDR1 is MGHRA and CDR2 is YSYEKL in the germline V gene. The junction had 9 bases not matched to a gene; V was cut back by 1 base and J by 0 bases. This CDR3 contains 18 residues. The CDR3 nucleotides read TGCGCCAGCAGCCAAGGGAGACAGACAGGGCTAGCCAAAAACATTCAGTACTTC. Translation gives CASSQGRQTGLAKNIQYF.

This clone showed up just once. The chain's CDR3 is CASSLEMLIPGGEQFF. Written as DNA, the CDR3 is TGTGCCAGCAGCTTAGAGATGCTCATCCCGGGGGGTGAGCAGTTCTTC. The chain couples TRBV7-2 to TRBJ2-1; 7 nucleotides agree with TRBD2. This CDR3 comprises 16 residues. J gave up 9 bases and V 1 base, and 12 bases lay outside the gene matches. Germline values: CDR1 SGHTA, CDR2 FQGNSA.

The chain has TRBV4-3 and TRBJ2-7; D is perhaps TRBD2 (6 bases). The V gene lost 0 bases and the J gene lost 6 bases, with 18 bases spanning the gap. Germline V lookup: CDR1 LGHNA, CDR2 YSLEER. This CDR3 spans 16 amino acids. The CDR3: CASSQDEREVTAEQYF. In DNA form, the CDR3 reads TGCGCCAGCAGCCAAGATGAGAGGGAGGTGACTGCCGAGCAGTACTTC.

This chain uses TRBV30 with TRBJ2-3; 7 bases are a match to TRBD2. Per the germline V gene, CDR1 is GTSNPN and CDR2 is SVGIG (reference sequence). The CDR3 consists of 14 residues. Trimming at V came to 3 bases and at J to 3 bases, leaving 6 bases not matched to a gene. CDR3 loop: CAWSGGLRTDTQYF. CDR3 DNA: TGTGCCTGGAGCGGGGGGTTGAGGACAGATACGCAGTATTTT.

The chain employs TRBV9 and TRBJ2-1, with 8 positions matching TRBD1. J gave up 6 bases and V 3 bases, and 5 bases lay outside the gene matches. The length of the CDR3 is 14 residues. CDR1 and CDR2 (germline): SGDLS, YYNGEE. The CDR3 loop reads CASSAGQGINEQFF. In DNA, the CDR3 is TGTGCCAGCAGCGCCGGACAGGGAATCAATGAGCAGTTCTTC. Together with reference TRBV9 and TRBJ2-1, the CDR3 gives the full variable domain: DSGVTQTPKHLITATGQRVTLRCSPRSGDLSVYWYQQSLDQGLQFLIQYYNGEERAKGNILERFSAQQFPDLHSELNLSSLELGDSALYFCASSAGQGINEQFFGPGTRLTVL.

The chain has TRBV2 and TRBJ2-3; 12 bases map to TRBD2. The germline gives CDR1 SNHLY, CDR2 FYNNEI. The length of the CDR3 is 14 residues. V dropped 11 bases and J dropped 1; count of bases not matched to a gene: 4. The CDR3 region has the DNA TGTGCCGCCCGGACTAGCGGGGGCACAGATACGCAGTATTTT. This codes for CAARTSGGTDTQYF.

This chain joins TRBV11-3 and TRBJ2-3, with D perhaps matching TRBD1 or TRBD2 (5 bases each). The CDR3 runs 15 residues. Germline V CDR1 and CDR2: SGHNT, YENEEA. The V end lost 1 base, the J end lost 2 bases, and 10 bases lay between the germline ends. CDR3 in DNA: TGTGCCAGCAGCTTAGCCGGGACCAACACAGATACGCAGTATTTT. Translation gives CASSLAGTNTDTQYF.